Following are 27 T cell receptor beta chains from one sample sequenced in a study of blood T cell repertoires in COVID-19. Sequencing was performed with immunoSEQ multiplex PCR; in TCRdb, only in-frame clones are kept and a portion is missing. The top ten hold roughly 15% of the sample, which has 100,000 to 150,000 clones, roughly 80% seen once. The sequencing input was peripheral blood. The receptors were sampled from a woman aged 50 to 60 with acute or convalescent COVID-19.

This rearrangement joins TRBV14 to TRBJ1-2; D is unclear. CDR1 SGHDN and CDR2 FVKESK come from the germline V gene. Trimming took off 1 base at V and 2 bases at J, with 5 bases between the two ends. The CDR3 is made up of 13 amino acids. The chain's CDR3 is CASSQGTNYGYTF. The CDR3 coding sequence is TGTGCCAGCAGCCAAGGAACAAACTATGGCTACACCTTC.

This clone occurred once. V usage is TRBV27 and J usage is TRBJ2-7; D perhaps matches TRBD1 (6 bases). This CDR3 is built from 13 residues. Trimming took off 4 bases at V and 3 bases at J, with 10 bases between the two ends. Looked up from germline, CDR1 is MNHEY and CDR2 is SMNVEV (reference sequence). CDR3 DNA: TGTGCCAGCAGTTCAGGACAGTTCTACGAGCAGTACTTC. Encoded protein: CASSSGQFYEQYF.

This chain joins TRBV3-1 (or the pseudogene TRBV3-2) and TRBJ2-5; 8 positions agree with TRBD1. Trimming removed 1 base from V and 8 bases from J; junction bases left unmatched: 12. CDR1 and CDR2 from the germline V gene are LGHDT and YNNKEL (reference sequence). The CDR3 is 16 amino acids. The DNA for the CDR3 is TGTGCCAGCAGCCAAGTCGACAGGGGACTCCGTGTAACCCAGTACTTC. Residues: CASSQVDRGLRVTQYF.

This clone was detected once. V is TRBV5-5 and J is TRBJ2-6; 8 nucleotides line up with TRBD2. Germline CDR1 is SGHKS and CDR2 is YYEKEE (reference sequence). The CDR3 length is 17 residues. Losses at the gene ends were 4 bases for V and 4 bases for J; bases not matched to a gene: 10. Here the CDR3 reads CASSPGGGKGGANVLTF. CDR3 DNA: TGTGCCAGCAGCCCCGGGGGGGGGAAAGGCGGGGCCAACGTCCTGACTTTC.

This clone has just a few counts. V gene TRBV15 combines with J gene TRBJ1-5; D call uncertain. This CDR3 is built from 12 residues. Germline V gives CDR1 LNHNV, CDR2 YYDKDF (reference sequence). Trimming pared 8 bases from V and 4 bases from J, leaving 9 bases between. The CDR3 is CATGELNQPQHF. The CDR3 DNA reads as TGTGCCACCGGGGAGCTAAATCAGCCCCAGCATTTT.

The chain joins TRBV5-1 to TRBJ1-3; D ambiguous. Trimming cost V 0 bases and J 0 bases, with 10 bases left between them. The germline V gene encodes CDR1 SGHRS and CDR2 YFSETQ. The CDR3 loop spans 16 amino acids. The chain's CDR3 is CASSLGLGGSGNTIYF. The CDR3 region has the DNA TGCGCCAGCAGCTTGGGCCTAGGCGGCTCTGGAAACACCATATATTTT. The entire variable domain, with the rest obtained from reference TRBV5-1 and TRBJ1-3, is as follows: KAGVTQTPRYLIKTRGQQVTLSCSPISGHRSVSWYQQTPGQGLQFLFEYFSETQRNKGNFPGRFSGRQFSNSRSEMNVSTLELGDSALYLCASSLGLGGSGNTIYFGEGSWLTVV.

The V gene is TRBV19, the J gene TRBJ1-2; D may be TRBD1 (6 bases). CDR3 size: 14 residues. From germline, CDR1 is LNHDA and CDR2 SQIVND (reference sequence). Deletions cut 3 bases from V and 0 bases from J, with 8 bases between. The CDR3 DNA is TGTGCCAGTAGTATCAGACAGGCTAACTATGGCTACACCTTC. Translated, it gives CASSIRQANYGYTF.

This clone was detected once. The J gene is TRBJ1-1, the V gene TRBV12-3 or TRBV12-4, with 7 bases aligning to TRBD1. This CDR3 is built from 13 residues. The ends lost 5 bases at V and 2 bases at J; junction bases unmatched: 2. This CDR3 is CASSRDSNTEAFF. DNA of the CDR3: TGTGCCAGCAGTAGGGACAGCAACACTGAAGCTTTCTTT.

The CDR3 sequence is CASSLQTGKGNQPQHF. In DNA form, the CDR3 reads TGTGCCAGCAGCTTACAGACAGGAAAGGGCAATCAGCCCCAGCATTTT. The chain combines TRBV11-2 with TRBJ1-5; possible D gene TRBD1, 6 bases. V was pared by 2 bases and J by 2 bases, with 13 bases between. CDR1 is SGHAT, CDR2 FQNNGV, per germline. This CDR3 has 16 amino acids. Filled out from reference TRBV11-2 and TRBJ1-5, the complete variable domain reads EAGVAQSPRYKIIEKRQSVAFWCNPISGHATLYWYQQILGQGPKLLIQFQNNGVVDDSQLPKDRFSAERLKGVDSTLKIQPAKLEDSAVYLCASSLQTGKGNQPQHFGDGTRLSIL.

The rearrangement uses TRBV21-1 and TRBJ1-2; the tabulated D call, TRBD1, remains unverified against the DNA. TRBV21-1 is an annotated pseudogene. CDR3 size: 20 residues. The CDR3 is CASSKIRGTGRHPINYGYTF. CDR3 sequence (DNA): TGTGCCAGCAGCAAAATAAGGGGGACAGGCAGACACCCAATTAACTATGGCTACACCTTC.

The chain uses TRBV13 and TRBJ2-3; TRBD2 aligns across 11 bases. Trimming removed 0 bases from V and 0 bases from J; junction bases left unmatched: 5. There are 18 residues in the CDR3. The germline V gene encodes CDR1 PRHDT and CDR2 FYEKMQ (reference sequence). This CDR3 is CASSLGLAGVMSTDTQYF. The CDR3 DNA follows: TGTGCCAGCAGCTTAGGACTAGCGGGGGTGATGAGCACAGATACGCAGTATTTT.

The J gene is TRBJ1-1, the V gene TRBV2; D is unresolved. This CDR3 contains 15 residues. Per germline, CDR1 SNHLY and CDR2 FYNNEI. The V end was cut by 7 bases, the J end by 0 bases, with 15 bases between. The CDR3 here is CASTKGSSMNTEAFF. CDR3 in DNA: TGTGCCAGCACCAAAGGGAGCAGCATGAACACTGAAGCTTTCTTT.

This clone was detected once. Here the CDR3 DNA reads TGTGCCAGCAGCGTATCAACGTCGAGCCGCTCTGGAAACACCATATATTTT. Its protein is CASSVSTSSRSGNTIYF. This chain connects TRBV9 to TRBJ1-3; D is unresolved. V was pared by 1 base and J by 0 bases, with 14 bases between. CDR1 is SGDLS and CDR2 is YYNGEE in the germline V gene. This CDR3 contains 17 residues.

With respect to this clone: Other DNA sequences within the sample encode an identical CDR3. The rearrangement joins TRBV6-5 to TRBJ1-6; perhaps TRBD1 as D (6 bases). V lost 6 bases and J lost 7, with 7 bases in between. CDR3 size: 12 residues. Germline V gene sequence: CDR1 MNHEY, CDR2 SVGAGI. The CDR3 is CASRQGNSPLHF. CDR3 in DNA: TGTGCCAGCAGACAGGGAAATTCACCCCTCCACTTT.

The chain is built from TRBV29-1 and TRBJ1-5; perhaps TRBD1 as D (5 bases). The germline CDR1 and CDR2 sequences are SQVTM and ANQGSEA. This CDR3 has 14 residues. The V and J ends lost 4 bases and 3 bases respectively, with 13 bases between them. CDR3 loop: CSVVSGFDNQPQHF. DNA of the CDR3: TGCAGCGTTGTTTCAGGGTTTGACAATCAGCCCCAGCATTTT.

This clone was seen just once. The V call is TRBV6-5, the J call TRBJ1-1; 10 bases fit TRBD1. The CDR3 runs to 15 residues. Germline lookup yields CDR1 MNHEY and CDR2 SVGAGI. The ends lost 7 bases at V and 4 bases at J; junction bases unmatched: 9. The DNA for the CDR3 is TGTGCCAGCAAGAGACAGGGGGCGCTAGGCACTGAAGCTTTCTTT. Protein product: CASKRQGALGTEAFF.

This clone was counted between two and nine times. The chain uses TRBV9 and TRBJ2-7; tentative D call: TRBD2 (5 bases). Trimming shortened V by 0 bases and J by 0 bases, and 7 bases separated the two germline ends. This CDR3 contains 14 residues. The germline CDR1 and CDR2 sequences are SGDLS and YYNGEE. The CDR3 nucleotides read TGTGCCAGCAGCGTAGGAGGGCTCTCCTACGAGCAGTACTTC. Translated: CASSVGGLSYEQYF.

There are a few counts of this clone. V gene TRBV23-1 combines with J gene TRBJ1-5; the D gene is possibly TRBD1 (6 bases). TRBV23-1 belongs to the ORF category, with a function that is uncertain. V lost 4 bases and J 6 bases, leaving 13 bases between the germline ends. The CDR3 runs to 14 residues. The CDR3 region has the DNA TGCGCCAGCAGTCGAACAGGGATATGTCAGCCCCAGCATTTT. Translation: CASSRTGICQPQHF.

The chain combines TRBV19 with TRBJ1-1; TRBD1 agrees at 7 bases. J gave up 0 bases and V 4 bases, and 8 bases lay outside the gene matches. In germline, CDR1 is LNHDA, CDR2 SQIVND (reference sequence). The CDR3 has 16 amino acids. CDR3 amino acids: CASSTNRGSLNTEAFF. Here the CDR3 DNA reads TGTGCCAGTAGTACCAACAGGGGTTCCTTGAACACTGAAGCTTTCTTT.

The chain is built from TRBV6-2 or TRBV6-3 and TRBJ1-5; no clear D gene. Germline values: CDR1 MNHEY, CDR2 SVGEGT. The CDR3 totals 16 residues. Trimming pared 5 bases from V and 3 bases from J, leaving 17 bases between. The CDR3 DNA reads TGTGCCAGCAGTCGTACCCGAGAAGTACCCAATCAGCCCCAGCATTTT. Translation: CASSRTREVPNQPQHF.

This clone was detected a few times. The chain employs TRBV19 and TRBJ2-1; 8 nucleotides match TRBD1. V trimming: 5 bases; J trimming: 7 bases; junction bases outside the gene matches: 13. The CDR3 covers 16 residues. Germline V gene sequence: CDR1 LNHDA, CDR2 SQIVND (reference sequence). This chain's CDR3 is CASSPVLDRVRNEQFF. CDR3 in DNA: TGTGCCAGTAGTCCCGTCCTGGACAGGGTAAGGAATGAGCAGTTCTTC.

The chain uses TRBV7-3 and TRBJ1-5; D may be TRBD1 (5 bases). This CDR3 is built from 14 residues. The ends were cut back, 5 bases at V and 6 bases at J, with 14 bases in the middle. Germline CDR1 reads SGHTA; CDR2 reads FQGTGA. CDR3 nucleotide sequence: TGTGCCAGCAGCCCGAGTGGGGGGGGTCAGCCCCAGCATTTT. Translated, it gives CASSPSGGGQPQHF. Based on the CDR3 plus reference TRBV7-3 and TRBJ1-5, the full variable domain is GAGVSQTPSNKVTEKGKYVELRCDPISGHTALYWYRQSLGQGPEFLIYFQGTGAADDSGLPNDRFFAVRPEGSVSTLKIQRTERGDSAVYLCASSPSGGGQPQHFGDGTRLSIL.

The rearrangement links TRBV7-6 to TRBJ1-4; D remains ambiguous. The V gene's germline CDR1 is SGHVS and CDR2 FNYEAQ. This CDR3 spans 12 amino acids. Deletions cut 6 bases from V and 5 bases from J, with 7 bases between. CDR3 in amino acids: CASSLTNEKLFF. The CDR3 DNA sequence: TGTGCCAGCAGTTTGACAAATGAAAAACTGTTTTTT.

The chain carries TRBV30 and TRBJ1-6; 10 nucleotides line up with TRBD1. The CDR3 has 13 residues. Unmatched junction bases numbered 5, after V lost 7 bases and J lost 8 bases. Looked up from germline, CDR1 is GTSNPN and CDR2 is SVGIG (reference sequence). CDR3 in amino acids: CALDRGQDSPLHF. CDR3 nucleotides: TGTGCCTTAGACAGGGGGCAAGATTCACCCCTCCACTTT.

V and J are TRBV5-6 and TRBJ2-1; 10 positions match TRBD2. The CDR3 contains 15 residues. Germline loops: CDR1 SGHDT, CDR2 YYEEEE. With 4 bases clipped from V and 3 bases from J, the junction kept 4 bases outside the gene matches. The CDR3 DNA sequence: TGTGCCAGCAGCAGGAGCGGGGGGGTCTACAATGAGCAGTTCTTC. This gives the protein CASSRSGGVYNEQFF.

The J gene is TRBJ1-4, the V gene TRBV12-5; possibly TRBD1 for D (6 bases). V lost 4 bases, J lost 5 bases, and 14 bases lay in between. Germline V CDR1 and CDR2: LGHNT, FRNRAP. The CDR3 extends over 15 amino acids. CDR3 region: CASGSGQSKNEKLFF. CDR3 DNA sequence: TGTGCTAGTGGTTCCGGACAGAGCAAGAATGAAAAACTGTTTTTT.

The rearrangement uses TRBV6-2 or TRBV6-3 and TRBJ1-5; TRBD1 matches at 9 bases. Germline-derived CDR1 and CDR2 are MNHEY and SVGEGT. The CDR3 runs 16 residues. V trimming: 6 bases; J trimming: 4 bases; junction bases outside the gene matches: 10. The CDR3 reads CASSPGQGTINQPQHF. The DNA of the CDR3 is TGTGCCAGCAGCCCTGGACAGGGGACAATAAATCAGCCCCAGCATTTT.